The sequence of this TCR beta chain was determined in a study of response to subunit inactivated influenza vaccine. V was clipped by 10 bases and J by 3 bases; unmatched bases: 10. Germline V gene data show CDR1 as MNHNS and CDR2 as SASEGT. This CDR3 spans 15 amino acids. TCRdb itself ran the RT-PCR reads through MiXCR, one entry per CDR3 protein. The repertoire holds about 310,000 distinct CDR3 sequences, with roughly 22% as singletons. This clonotype was sampled from a man in his fifties or sixties who received an inactivated influenza vaccine. This sequence joins TRBV6-1 and TRBJ1-5; TRBD1 matches at 9 bases. Source: PBMCs from blood, taken roughly 20 months after vaccination. This chain's CDR3 is CATRTGVSTNQPQHF. The DNA of the CDR3 is TGTGCCACCCGGACAGGGGTTAGTACCAATCAGCCCCAGCATTTT.